The present T cell receptor beta chain was sequenced within a study of CD8+CD57+ T cells in acquired aplastic anemia. The study, taken as a whole, reports: Significant differences in CD8+ Simpson's diversity were not observed between patients and controls.

Selection for sequencing was limited to patients who had shown CD8+CD57+ cell expansion by flow cytometry. Among the patients, none had received any therapy at the time of blood sampling. As to this clonotype: Its matching antigen is unknown.

The V gene lost 3 bases and the J gene lost 4 bases, with 10 bases spanning the gap. The CDR3 sequence is 12 residues long. The germline gives CDR1 DFQATT, CDR2 SNEGSKA (reference sequence). The TCR beta profiling, which covered VDJ combination and CDR3 sequence, was carried out using genomic DNA as the template. MiXCR was run by TCRdb on the reads, yielding one entry per CDR3 protein. Here the sample spans some 180,000 distinct CDR3 sequences, around 50% being singletons. The sequence was obtained from a human donor with aplastic anemia. The chain joins TRBV20-1 to TRBJ2-7; weak D call: TRBD2 (5 bases). Sequencing used sorted CD4+, CD8+, or CD8+CD57+ T cells (not recorded which) from PBMCs. In DNA, the CDR3 is TGCAGTGCTAGGCTACGGGGATACGAGCAGTACTTC. This sequence encodes CSARLRGYEQYF.